This T cell receptor beta chain was identified during a study of response to subunit inactivated influenza vaccine. Study-wide points: Each seasonal influenza vaccination, the authors suggested, recruits few new T cells.

Each CDR3 protein is one row after TCRdb ran MiXCR on the RT-PCR reads. Of around 850,000 distinct CDR3 sequences in the sample, under 20% were seen once. V shed 2 bases and J 0 bases; nucleotides not matched to a gene: 2. The CDR3 runs 14 residues. Germline assignment: CDR1 SGDLS and CDR2 YYNGEE. The table lists this clonotype with many counts. The antigen is not known. The sequencing used PBMCs from blood, collected more than 4 days after vaccination. V and J are TRBV9 and TRBJ2-7; 7 bases match TRBD1. The clonotype comes from a man aged 45-65 years who received an inactivated influenza vaccine. The CDR3 is CASSVTGSSYEQYF. DNA for the CDR3: TGTGCCAGCAGCGTGACAGGGTCCTCCTACGAGCAGTACTTC.